One and the same sample provided the 20 T cell receptor beta chains below, sequenced in a study of blood T cells in healthy people across ages. Using a J-beta primer mix together with a sample-barcoded 5' primer, a second PCR was run for roughly 7 to 12 cycles. MiXCR was run by TCRdb on the 5' RACE reads, yielding one entry per CDR3 protein. The sample includes hundreds of thousands of distinct CDR3 sequences, about 42% of them seen just once. Source material: blood. These receptors all come from a man aged 55-75 years in good health.

The chain joins TRBV9 to TRBJ2-3, with no clear D. CDR3 length equals 16 residues. With 0 bases removed from V and 0 bases from J, the gap between germline ends came to 11 bases. In germline, CDR1 is SGDLS, CDR2 YYNGEE. Here the CDR3 reads CASSVAAGLSTDTQYF. CDR3 in DNA: TGTGCCAGCAGCGTAGCGGCTGGCCTTAGCACAGATACGCAGTATTTT.

The genes are TRBV11-2 and TRBJ2-7, with D possibly called TRBD1 or TRBD2 (5 bases each). Trimming left V 4 bases short and J 2 bases short, with 18 bases between. This CDR3 has 16 amino acids. In germline, CDR1 is SGHAT, CDR2 FQNNGV. For the CDR3, the DNA is TGTGCCAGCAGCTCAACTAGAGGGGCAGGGCCCTACGAGCAGTACTTC. This codes for CASSSTRGAGPYEQYF.

The J gene is TRBJ2-1, the V gene TRBV5-1; 7 bases align to TRBD1. The J call may be faulty, since TRBJ2-7 better matches the DNA end. Germline V gives CDR1 SGHRS, CDR2 YFSETQ. CDR3 size: 15 residues. Here the CDR3 reads CASSLEGQSYNEQYF. In DNA form, the CDR3 reads TGCGCCAGCAGCTTGGAGGGACAGAGTTACAATGAGCAGTACTTC.

This clonotype was seen at least ten times. A single base separates this from a much larger clone, so it may be a read error. The V and J genes are TRBV9 and TRBJ2-5; D may be TRBD1 (5 bases). There are 14 residues in the CDR3. Germline CDR1 is SGDLS and CDR2 is YYNGEE. V was trimmed by 1 base and J by 11 bases, leaving 18 bases between them. The CDR3 DNA follows: TGTGCCAGCAGCGTAAGTACAGGACCTAAGGCGCAGTACTTC. Translating gives CASSVSTGPKAQYF.

This clonotype was seen a handful of times. For the CDR3, the DNA is TGTGCCAGCAGTCCCCCGGACGGGCTAAAGTTCTTC. Amino acid sequence: CASSPPDGLKFF. V is TRBV27 and J is TRBJ2-1, with unresolved D. Germline V gene data show CDR1 as MNHEY and CDR2 as SMNVEV (reference sequence). CDR3 size: 12 residues. Trimming cost V 5 bases and J 14 bases, with 16 bases left between them.

This clonotype was seen a few times. The chain has TRBV12-3 or TRBV12-4 and TRBJ2-7, with D maybe TRBD1 (5 bases). CDR3 length: 13 residues. The ends were cut back, 2 bases at V and 4 bases at J, with 9 bases in the middle. CDR3 amino acids: CASSLRTLYEQYF. The CDR3 coding sequence is TGTGCCAGCAGTTTACGGACACTTTACGAGCAGTACTTC.

The V gene is TRBV12-3 or TRBV12-4, the J gene TRBJ2-6; D assignment may be TRBD1 or TRBD2 (5 bases each). V was pared by 3 bases and J by 2 bases, with 8 bases between. The CDR3 extends over 15 amino acids. The CDR3 is CASSFSGPGANVLTF. As DNA, the CDR3 is TGTGCCAGCAGTTTCTCGGGGCCTGGGGCCAACGTCCTGACTTTC.

The chain joins TRBV27 to TRBJ2-1, with a tentative D call TRBD1 (6 bases). Germline-derived CDR1 and CDR2 are MNHEY and SMNVEV (reference sequence). CDR3 length: 16 amino acids. Trimming cost V 7 bases and J 4 bases, with 20 bases left between them. The CDR3 nucleotides read TGTGCCAGCATTAGCGTCCGGGACAAATCGTACAATGAGCAGTTCTTC. Translating gives CASISVRDKSYNEQFF.

The chain joins TRBV9 to TRBJ2-3; the D gene is possibly TRBD1 (6 bases). This CDR3 is 15 amino acids long. Germline V CDR1 and CDR2: SGDLS, YYNGEE. V was cut by 0 bases and J by 5 bases, with 13 bases left in between. The CDR3 loop is CASSVVGAVRDTQYF. CDR3 sequence (DNA): TGTGCCAGCAGCGTAGTGGGGGCGGTCAGAGATACGCAGTATTTT.

The table lists this clonotype with a few counts. The J gene is TRBJ2-1, the V gene TRBV7-9; the match to TRBD1 covers 12 bases. The V gene end was trimmed by 5 bases and the J gene end by 1 base; junction bases not matched to a gene: 6. The germline V gene has CDR1 SEHNR and CDR2 FQNEAQ (reference sequence). This CDR3 has 17 residues. The CDR3 nucleotides are TGTGCCAGCAGCACAGGGACAGGGGGCATTTCCTACAATGAGCAGTTCTTC. It codes for CASSTGTGGISYNEQFF.

The chain is built from TRBV7-2 and TRBJ2-7; 12 nucleotides line up with TRBD2. The CDR3 has 15 amino acids. Germline values: CDR1 SGHTA, CDR2 FQGNSA. V was pared by 3 bases and J by 6 bases, with 6 bases of the junction left unmatched. The chain's CDR3 is CASSLLAGGLGEQYF. CDR3 nucleotide sequence: TGTGCCAGCAGCTTGCTAGCGGGGGGGTTGGGCGAGCAGTACTTC.

V gene TRBV6-1 combines with J gene TRBJ2-3; D might be TRBD1 or TRBD2, each matching 5 bases. Germline CDR1 reads MNHNS; CDR2 reads SASEGT. The CDR3 is 15 amino acids. The V gene lost 8 bases and the J gene lost 3 bases, with 18 bases spanning the gap. In nucleotides, the CDR3 is TGTGCCAGCGGGGGACCCTGGAGGAGTACAGATACGCAGTATTTT. As protein: CASGGPWRSTDTQYF.

The chain couples TRBV6-6 to TRBJ2-7; 7 positions match TRBD1. Losses at the gene ends were 4 bases for V and 2 bases for J; bases not matched to a gene: 5. Germline CDR1 MNHNY, CDR2 SVGAGI (reference sequence). This CDR3 region has 14 residues. In nucleotides, the CDR3 is TGTGCCAGCAGTTCGGTCAGGGGGACCTACGAGCAGTACTTC. Translating it yields CASSSVRGTYEQYF.

In this sample, this clonotype turned up once. The CDR3 DNA sequence: TGTGCCAGCAGTTACGCGATTTCTGGGGGAAAACTGTTTTTT. Its protein is CASSYAISGGKLFF. The chain is built from TRBV6-5 and TRBJ1-4; a weak D match, TRBD1 (5 bases). Germline V gene sequence: CDR1 MNHEY, CDR2 SVGAGI. Trimming left V 2 bases short and J 10 bases short, with 14 bases between. The length of the CDR3 is 14 residues.

This clonotype was seen repeatedly, ten times or more. V gene TRBV6-1 combines with J gene TRBJ1-2; D uncertain. The CDR3 totals 14 residues. From germline, CDR1 is MNHNS and CDR2 SASEGT. V shed 1 base and J shed 3 bases, with 9 bases lying between them. The CDR3 sequence is CASSEGGVDYGYTF. DNA of the CDR3: TGTGCCAGCAGTGAAGGTGGGGTAGACTATGGCTACACCTTC.

This clonotype was observed a few times. The chain recombines TRBV20-1 with TRBJ2-7; 8 positions match TRBD1. The V segment lost 1 base and the J segment 7 bases; nucleotides outside the gene matches: 9. Germline loops: CDR1 DFQATT, CDR2 SNEGSKA (reference sequence). CDR3 length: 14 residues. The CDR3 loop is CSARGTTGETEQYF. The DNA for the CDR3 is TGCAGTGCTAGAGGAACGACAGGGGAGACTGAGCAGTACTTC.

In this sample, this clonotype turned up many times. The J gene is TRBJ2-5, the V gene TRBV7-2; D call uncertain. This CDR3 contains 11 residues. Trimming took off 2 bases at V and 7 bases at J, with 5 bases between the two ends. Germline V gene sequence: CDR1 SGHTA, CDR2 FQGNSA. Here the CDR3 DNA reads TGTGCCAGCAGCTTATTGGGGACCCAGTACTTC. Its protein product is CASSLLGTQYF.

This clonotype occurred a few times. The chain combines TRBV20-1 with TRBJ2-1; 7 bases agree with TRBD1. The length of the CDR3 is 12 residues. Germline loops: CDR1 DFQATT, CDR2 SNEGSKA (reference sequence). After removal of 3 bases from V and 8 bases from J, the junction contained 4 bases not matched to a gene. Here the CDR3 reads CSASFQGDEQFF. For the CDR3, the DNA is TGCAGTGCTAGCTTCCAGGGGGATGAGCAGTTCTTC.

The chain carries TRBV9 and TRBJ2-5; TRBD1 might be the D (6 bases). Germline values: CDR1 SGDLS, CDR2 YYNGEE. This CDR3 spans 15 amino acids. The V gene lost 0 bases and the J gene lost 7 bases, with 16 bases spanning the gap. The CDR3 here is CASSVAVGTKGTQYF. The CDR3 region has the DNA TGTGCCAGCAGCGTAGCTGTCGGGACAAAAGGGACCCAGTACTTC.

The chain employs TRBV4-3 and TRBJ2-1; 10 nucleotides match TRBD2. Trimming took 1 base from V and 5 from J; bases not matched to a gene: 8. Germline CDR1 and CDR2: LGHNA and YSLEER. CDR3 size: 17 residues. The CDR3 is CASSQAMSGGVDNEQFF. The CDR3 DNA reads TGCGCCAGCAGCCAAGCGATGAGCGGGGGGGTGGACAATGAGCAGTTCTTC.